A single sample gave rise to the 17 T cell receptor beta chains below, sequenced in a study of T-cell reconstitution after alpha-beta-depleted transplantation in children. As it was prepared, the TCRbeta library received unique molecular identifiers. TCRdb reprocessed the PCR reads with MiXCR, giving one entry per CDR3 protein. This table has some 120,000 distinct CDR3 sequences, approximately 8.7% appearing once. Sequenced material: PBMCs, mostly from graft donor cells, taken 180 days after TCRalphabeta/CD19-depleted stem cell transplant. The receptors were gathered from a girl under two years old who had a stem cell transplant for combined immunodeficiency, so the T cells may come from the graft donor.

This clonotype was detected a few times. This rearrangement joins TRBV20-1 to TRBJ2-2, with 7 bases lining up with TRBD1. J gave up 5 bases and V 0 bases, and 15 bases lay outside the gene matches. Germline V gene lookup returns CDR1 DFQATT and CDR2 SNEGSKA (reference sequence). The CDR3 totals 18 residues. CDR3 in amino acids: CSAREPLHPTGRTGELFF. Written as DNA, the CDR3 is TGCAGTGCTAGAGAGCCCCTACACCCGACAGGGCGAACCGGGGAGCTGTTTTTT.

The genes are TRBV12-3 or TRBV12-4 and TRBJ1-3, with a tentative D call TRBD1 (5 bases). The V end lost 7 bases, the J end lost 0 bases, and 13 bases lay between the germline ends. The CDR3 consists of 15 residues. The CDR3 nucleotides read TGTGCCAGCACCCCGGGACGGGACTCTGGAAACACCATATATTTT. It encodes CASTPGRDSGNTIYF.

The rearrangement links TRBV5-1 to TRBJ1-1; possible D gene TRBD1, 5 bases. The ends were cut back, 0 bases at V and 0 bases at J, with 6 bases in the middle. The CDR3 totals 14 residues. CDR1 and CDR2 from the germline V gene are SGHRS and YFSETQ. The CDR3 spells CASSLGQMNTEAFF. CDR3 nucleotides: TGCGCCAGCAGCTTGGGACAGATGAACACTGAAGCTTTCTTT.

This clonotype was found many times. CDR3: CASSLWGLASDTQYF. For the CDR3, the DNA is TGTGCCAGCAGCTTATGGGGACTAGCGTCCGATACGCAGTATTTT. This rearrangement joins TRBV7-2 to TRBJ2-3; TRBD2 aligns across 10 bases. CDR3 length equals 15 residues. From germline, CDR1 is SGHTA and CDR2 FQGNSA. V gave up 2 bases and J gave up 6 bases; unmatched junction bases: 5.

This clonotype turned up a few times. The V and J genes are TRBV20-1 and TRBJ1-5, with no clear D. V lost 7 bases to trimming and J lost 3 bases, with 16 bases between them. This CDR3 has 14 amino acids. Germline loops: CDR1 DFQATT, CDR2 SNEGSKA (reference sequence). CDR3 nucleotides: TGCAGTGGGGCCCCCCCGGGTTTCAATCAGCCCCAGCATTTT. This translates into CSGAPPGFNQPQHF.

CDR3 sequence reads: CAISGTGGNEQYF. In nucleotides, the CDR3 is TGTGCCATCAGCGGGACAGGGGGGAACGAGCAGTACTTC. This chain joins TRBV10-3 and TRBJ2-7, with 11 bases matching TRBD1. CDR1 is ENHRY and CDR2 is SYGVKD in the germline V gene. The ends lost 6 bases at V and 5 bases at J; junction bases unmatched: 3. The length of the CDR3 is 13 residues.

Only a few counts were recorded for this clonotype. The V call is TRBV7-3, the J call TRBJ2-3; TRBD2 aligns across 9 bases. Germline trimming cut 5 bases from V and 2 bases from J; bases unmatched to any gene: 5. Germline loops: CDR1 SGHTA, CDR2 FQGTGA. The CDR3 sequence is 15 residues long. CDR3 coding DNA: TGTGCCAGCAGCCGCGGGACTAGCATCACAGATACGCAGTATTTT. Its translation: CASSRGTSITDTQYF.

The chain joins TRBV5-6 to TRBJ2-2; 7 nucleotides line up with TRBD2. This CDR3 spans 17 amino acids. Trimming removed 0 bases from V and 3 bases from J; junction bases left unmatched: 8. Per germline, CDR1 SGHDT and CDR2 YYEEEE. The chain's CDR3 is CASSLAGTGGDTGELFF. As DNA, the CDR3 is TGTGCCAGCAGCTTGGCAGGGACGGGAGGAGACACCGGGGAGCTGTTTTTT.

This clonotype appeared a few times. The V call is TRBV20-1, the J call TRBJ2-3; no definite D call. The CDR3 is made up of 15 amino acids. Between the trimmed V and J ends, which lost 4 bases and 5 bases, there was a span of 19 bases. From germline, CDR1 is DFQATT and CDR2 SNEGSKA (reference sequence). CDR3 in DNA: TGCAGTGCTAACAGACGTACCCCCCTCAAAGATACGCAGTATTTT. It specifies CSANRRTPLKDTQYF.

This clonotype has more than one count but fewer than ten. This chain uses TRBV21-1 with TRBJ2-7; whether TRBD1, the table's D call, matches the DNA was not checked. TRBV21-1 is assigned pseudogene status. This CDR3 region has 14 residues. The CDR3 protein is CASSRDRQPYEQYF. The CDR3 DNA is TGTGCCAGCAGCAGGGACAGGCAACCCTACGAGCAGTACTTC.

This clonotype was counted a few times. V gene TRBV6-5 combines with J gene TRBJ1-4; D unclear. The CDR3 loop spans 14 amino acids. V gave up 2 bases and J gave up 5 bases, with 9 bases separating them. CDR1 MNHEY and CDR2 SVGAGI come from the germline V gene. The CDR3 loop is CASSYHLTNEKLFF. The CDR3 nucleotides read TGTGCCAGCAGTTACCACCTTACAAATGAAAAACTGTTTTTT.

The J gene is TRBJ2-1, the V gene TRBV20-1; 11 bases are a match to TRBD2. Germline CDR1 and CDR2: DFQATT and SNEGSKA (reference sequence). The trim removed 2 bases at V and 3 bases at J, leaving 6 bases unmatched. This CDR3 has 16 residues. CDR3 sequence (DNA): TGCAGTGCTAGACAACTAGCGGGGGCCTTCTACAATGAGCAGTTCTTC. It yields the protein CSARQLAGAFYNEQFF.

For the CDR3, the DNA is TGCGCCAGCAGCCAAACCCGGGGAAGCGGGAGTTACAATGAGCAGTTCTTC. Translation: CASSQTRGSGSYNEQFF. The V gene is TRBV4-3, the J gene TRBJ2-1; 8 positions match TRBD2. Germline V lookup: CDR1 LGHNA, CDR2 YSLEER. After removal of 2 bases from V and 4 bases from J, the junction contained 10 bases not matched to a gene. The CDR3 is made up of 17 amino acids.

This clonotype was recorded a few times. The chain combines TRBV27 with TRBJ1-5; no clear D. V was pared by 4 bases and J by 4 bases, with 8 bases between. This CDR3 contains 13 residues. Per the germline V gene, CDR1 is MNHEY and CDR2 is SMNVEV (reference sequence). CDR3 nucleotides: TGTGCCAGCAGTTCGGGTCGGAATCAGCCCCAGCATTTT. It encodes CASSSGRNQPQHF.

Notes on this clonotype: Because the CDR3's place on the DNA is in doubt, the DNA is left out and the CDR3 is given as listed by TCRdb. This chain uses TRBV29-1 with TRBJ1-1; the tabulated D call, TRBD1, remains unverified against the DNA. Ends included, the CDR3 has 14 residues. Germline assignment: CDR1 SQVTM and CDR2 ANQGSEA. This CDR3 reads CSGSSWGRGTEALF.

The chain combines TRBV4-3 with TRBJ2-7; D is ambiguous. The germline gives CDR1 LGHNA, CDR2 YSLEER. Trimming removed 1 base from V and 3 bases from J, with 7 bases in between. The CDR3 runs 13 residues. The CDR3 here is CASSQAPGYEQYF. The CDR3 region has the DNA TGCGCCAGCAGCCAAGCCCCGGGCTACGAGCAGTACTTC.

This clonotype turned up a few times. V usage is TRBV5-1 and J usage is TRBJ2-1, with 9 bases that match TRBD1. The V gene's germline CDR1 is SGHRS and CDR2 YFSETQ. This CDR3 contains 15 residues. V lost 3 bases to trimming and J lost 4 bases; unmatched junction nucleotides: 5. DNA for the CDR3: TGCGCCAGCAGCTCCCCGGGACAGGGTTACAATGAGCAGTTCTTC. Its protein is CASSSPGQGYNEQFF.